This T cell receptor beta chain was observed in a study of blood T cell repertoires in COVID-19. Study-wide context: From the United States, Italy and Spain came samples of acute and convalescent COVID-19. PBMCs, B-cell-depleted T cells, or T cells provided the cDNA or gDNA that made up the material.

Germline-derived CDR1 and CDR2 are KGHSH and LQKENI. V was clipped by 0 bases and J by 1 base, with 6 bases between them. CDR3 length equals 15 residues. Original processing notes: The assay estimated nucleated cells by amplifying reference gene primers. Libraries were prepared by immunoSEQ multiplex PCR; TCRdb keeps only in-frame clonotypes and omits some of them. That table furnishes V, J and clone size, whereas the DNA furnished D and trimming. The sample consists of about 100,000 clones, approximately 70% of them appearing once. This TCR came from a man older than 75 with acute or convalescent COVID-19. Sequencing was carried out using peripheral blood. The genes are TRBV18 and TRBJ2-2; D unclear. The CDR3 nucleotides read TGTGCCAGCTCACCACCCACGGTGAACACCGGGGAGCTGTTTTTT. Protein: CASSPPTVNTGELFF.